This T cell receptor (beta chain) originates from a study of pediatric ulcerative colitis. Study-wide context: Most patients had pancolitis, and two had left-sided colitis.

Clones were read by immunoSEQ multiplex PCR, and TCRdb kept only the in-frame ones, dropping some. The table shows fewer than 20,000 clones, with 70% to 80% occurring only once. Study observations and caveats: Rectal repertoires separated controls, mild-moderate and acute severe colitis. Total lymphocyte DNA, not sorted subsets, was the template. Ulcerative colitis patients shared more blood-rectal clones than controls.

A remark on this clone: Its antigen remains unidentified.

One to two pinch biopsies were taken from the rectum during colonoscopy. V lost 5 bases to trimming and J lost 6 bases, with 13 bases between them. In germline, CDR1 is SNHLY, CDR2 FYNNEI. This CDR3 spans 13 amino acids. The chain employs TRBV2 and TRBJ1-2; D is uncertain. This receptor was obtained from a boy between 10 and 17 years old with moderate ulcerative colitis. The sample comprised gut tissue. CDR3 in amino acids: CASSFTSHDGYTF. CDR3 coding DNA: TGTGCCAGCAGTTTCACCAGCCACGATGGCTACACCTTC.